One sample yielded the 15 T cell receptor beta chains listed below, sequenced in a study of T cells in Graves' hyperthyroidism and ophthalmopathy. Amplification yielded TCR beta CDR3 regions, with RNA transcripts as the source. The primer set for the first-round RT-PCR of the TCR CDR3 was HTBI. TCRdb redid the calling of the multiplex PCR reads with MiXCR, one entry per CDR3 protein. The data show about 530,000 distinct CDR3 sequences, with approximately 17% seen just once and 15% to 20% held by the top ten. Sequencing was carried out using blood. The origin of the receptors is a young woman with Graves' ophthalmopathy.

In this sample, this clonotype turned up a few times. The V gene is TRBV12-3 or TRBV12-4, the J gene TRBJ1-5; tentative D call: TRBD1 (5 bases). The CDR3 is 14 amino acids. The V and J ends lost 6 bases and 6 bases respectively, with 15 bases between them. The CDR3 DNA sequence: TGTGCCAGCAGAGAGGCAGGGTGGAGTCAGCCCCAGCATTTT. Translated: CASREAGWSQPQHF.

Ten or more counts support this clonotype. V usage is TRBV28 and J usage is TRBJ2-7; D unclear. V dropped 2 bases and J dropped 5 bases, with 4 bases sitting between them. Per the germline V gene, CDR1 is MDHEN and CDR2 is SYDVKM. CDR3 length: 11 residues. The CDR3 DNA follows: TGTGCCAGCAGTTTACTCCACGAGCAGTACTTC. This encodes CASSLLHEQYF.

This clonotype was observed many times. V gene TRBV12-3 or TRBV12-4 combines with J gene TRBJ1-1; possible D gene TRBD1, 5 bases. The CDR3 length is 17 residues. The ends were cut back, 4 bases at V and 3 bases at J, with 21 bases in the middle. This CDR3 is CASSSRAGTGSDTEAFF. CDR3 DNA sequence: TGTGCCAGCAGTTCCCGGGCGGGGACCGGTTCGGACACTGAAGCTTTCTTT.

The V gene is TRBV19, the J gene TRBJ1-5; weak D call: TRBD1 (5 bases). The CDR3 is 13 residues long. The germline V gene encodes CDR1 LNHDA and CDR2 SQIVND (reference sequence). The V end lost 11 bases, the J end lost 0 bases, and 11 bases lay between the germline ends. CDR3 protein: CAGTVTSNQPQHF. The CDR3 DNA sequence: TGTGCCGGGACGGTCACTAGCAATCAGCCCCAGCATTTT.

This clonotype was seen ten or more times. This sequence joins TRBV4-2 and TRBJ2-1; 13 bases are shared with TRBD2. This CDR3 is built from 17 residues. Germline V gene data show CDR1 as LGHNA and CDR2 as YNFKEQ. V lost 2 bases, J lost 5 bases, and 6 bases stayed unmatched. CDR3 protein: CASSQPLAGGPHNEQFF. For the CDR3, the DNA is TGTGCCAGCAGCCAACCACTAGCGGGAGGGCCTCACAATGAGCAGTTCTTC.

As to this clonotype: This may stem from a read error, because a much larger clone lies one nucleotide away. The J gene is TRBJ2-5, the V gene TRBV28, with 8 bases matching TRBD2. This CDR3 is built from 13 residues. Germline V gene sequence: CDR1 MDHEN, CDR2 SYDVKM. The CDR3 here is CASKAGVEESQYF. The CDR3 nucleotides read TGTGCCAGCAAAGCGGGAGTTGAAGAGAGCCAGTACTTC. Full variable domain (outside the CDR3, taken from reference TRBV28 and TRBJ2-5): DVKVTQSSRYLVKRTGEKVFLECVQDMDHENMFWYRQDPGLGLRLIYFSYDVKMKEKGDIPEGYSVSREKKERFSLILESASTNQTSMYLCASKAGVEESQYFGPGTRLLVL.

Written as DNA, the CDR3 is TGTGCCAGCAGCCAGGGTGAGCTTCAGTACTTC. Translated: CASSQGELQYF. The chain carries TRBV7-9 and TRBJ2-4, with D tentatively TRBD1 (5 bases). CDR1 and CDR2 (germline): SEHNR, FQNEAQ (reference sequence). The CDR3 loop spans 11 amino acids. The V end was cut by 5 bases, the J end by 11 bases, with 10 bases between.

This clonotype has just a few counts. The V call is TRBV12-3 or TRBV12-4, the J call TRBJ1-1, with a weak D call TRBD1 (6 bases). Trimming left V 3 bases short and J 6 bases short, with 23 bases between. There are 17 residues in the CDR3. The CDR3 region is CASSFISVSGGRAEAFF. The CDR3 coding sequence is TGTGCCAGCAGTTTTATTTCGGTGTCGGGGGGCCGGGCTGAAGCTTTCTTT.

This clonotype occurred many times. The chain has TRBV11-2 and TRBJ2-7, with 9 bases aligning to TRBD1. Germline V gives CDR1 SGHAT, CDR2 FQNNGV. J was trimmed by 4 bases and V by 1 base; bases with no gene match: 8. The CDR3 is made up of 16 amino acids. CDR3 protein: CASSLGVGTGPYEQYF. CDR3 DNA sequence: TGTGCCAGCAGCTTAGGTGTAGGGACAGGGCCGTACGAGCAGTACTTC.

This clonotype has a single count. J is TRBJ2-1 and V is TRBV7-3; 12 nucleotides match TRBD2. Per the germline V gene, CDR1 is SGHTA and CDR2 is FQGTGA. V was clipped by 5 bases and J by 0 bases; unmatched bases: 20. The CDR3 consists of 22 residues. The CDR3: CASSPLGGGLAGRVYSYNEQFF. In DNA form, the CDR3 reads TGTGCCAGCAGCCCCCTCGGGGGTGGACTAGCGGGAAGGGTTTACTCCTACAATGAGCAGTTCTTC.

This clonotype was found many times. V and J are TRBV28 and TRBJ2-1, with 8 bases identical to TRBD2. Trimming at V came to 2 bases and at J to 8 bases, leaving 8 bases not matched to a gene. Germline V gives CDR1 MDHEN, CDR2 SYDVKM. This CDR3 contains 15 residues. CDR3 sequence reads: CASSLAREVLHEQFF. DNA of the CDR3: TGTGCCAGCAGTTTAGCGCGGGAGGTTCTTCATGAGCAGTTCTTC.

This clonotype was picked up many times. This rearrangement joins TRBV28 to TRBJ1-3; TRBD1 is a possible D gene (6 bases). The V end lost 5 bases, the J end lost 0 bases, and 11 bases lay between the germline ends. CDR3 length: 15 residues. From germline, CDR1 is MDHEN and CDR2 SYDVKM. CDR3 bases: TGTGCCAGCAGTCGACGCAGGGGCTCTGGAAACACCATATATTTT. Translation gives CASSRRRGSGNTIYF.

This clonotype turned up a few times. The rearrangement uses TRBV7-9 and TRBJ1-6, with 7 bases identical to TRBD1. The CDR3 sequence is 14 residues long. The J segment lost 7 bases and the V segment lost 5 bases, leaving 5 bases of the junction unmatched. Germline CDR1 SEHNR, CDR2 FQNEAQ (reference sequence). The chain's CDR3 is CASSPDRDNSPLHF. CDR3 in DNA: TGTGCCAGCAGCCCCGACAGGGACAATTCACCCCTCCACTTT.

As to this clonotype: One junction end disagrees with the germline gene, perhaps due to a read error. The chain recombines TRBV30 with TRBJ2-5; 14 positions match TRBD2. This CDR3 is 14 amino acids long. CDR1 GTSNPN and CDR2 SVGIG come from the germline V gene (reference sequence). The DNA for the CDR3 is TGTGCCCGGAGACTAGCGGGGGGGAAAGAGACCCAGTACTTC. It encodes CARRLAGGKETQYF.

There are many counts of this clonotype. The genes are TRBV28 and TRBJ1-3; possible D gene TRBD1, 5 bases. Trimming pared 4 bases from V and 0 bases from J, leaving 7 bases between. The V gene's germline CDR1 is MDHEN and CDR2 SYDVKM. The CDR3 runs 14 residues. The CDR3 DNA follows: TGTGCCAGCAGTTCGGGGACCTCTGGAAACACCATATATTTT. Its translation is CASSSGTSGNTIYF.